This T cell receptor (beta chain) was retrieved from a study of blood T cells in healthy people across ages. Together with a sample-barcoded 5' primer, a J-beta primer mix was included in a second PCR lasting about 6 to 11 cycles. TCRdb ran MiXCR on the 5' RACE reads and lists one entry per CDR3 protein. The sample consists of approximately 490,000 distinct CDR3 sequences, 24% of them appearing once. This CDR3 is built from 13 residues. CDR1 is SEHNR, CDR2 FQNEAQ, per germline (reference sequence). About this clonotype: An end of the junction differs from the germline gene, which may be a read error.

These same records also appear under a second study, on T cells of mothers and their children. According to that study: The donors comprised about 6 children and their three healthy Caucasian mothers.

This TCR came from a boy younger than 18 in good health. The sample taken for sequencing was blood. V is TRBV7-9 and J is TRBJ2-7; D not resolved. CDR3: CTSSPSSSYEQYF. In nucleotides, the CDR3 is TGTACCAGCAGCCCATCATCTTCCTACGAGCAGTACTTC.